Listed below are T cell receptor beta chains from one sample, sequenced in a study of blood T cell repertoires in COVID-19. Sequencing was performed with immunoSEQ multiplex PCR; in TCRdb, only in-frame clones are kept and a portion is missing. The top ten clones hold more than 10% of a sample with 95,000 to 110,000 clones, about 80% of them seen once. Sequencing was carried out using peripheral blood. These receptors all stem from a human donor in a cohort sampled during active COVID-19. Each CDR3 is given with its conserved first and last residue. Each record gives: V gene, D gene, J gene, clone size, CDR3 DNA, CDR3 protein. A D gene is named only where the DNA matches it firmly. The listing skips clone size in some rows; elsewhere it reads once, few, many or a size class.

>TRBV6-5|-|TRBJ1-2|-
TGTGCCAGCAGGGAGGGCGACTATGGCTACACCTTC
CASREGDYGYTF
>TRBV19|-|TRBJ1-5|-
TGTGCCAGTAGTACACAGGGCTGGGATCAGCCCCAGCATTTT
CASSTQGWDQPQHF
>TRBV19|TRBD1|TRBJ2-2|-
TGTGCCAGTAGCCGGACAGGGGGGTTCGGGGAGCTGTTTTTT
CASSRTGGFGELFF
>TRBV7-3|-|TRBJ1-5|-
TGTGCCAGCAGCTTAAACGGGTATAGCAATCAGCCCCAGCATTTT
CASSLNGYSNQPQHF
>TRBV24-1|-|TRBJ1-2|-
TGTGCCACCAGTGATCCGCCCGGGAACTATGGCTACACCTTC
CATSDPPGNYGYTF
>TRBV2|-|TRBJ1-2|-
TGTGCCAACTACGGACAGTACAGCCTTTATCGGGGTGGCTACACCTTC
CANYGQYSLYRGGYTF
>TRBV18|TRBD1|TRBJ1-4|few
TGTGCCAGCCGGGACAGGGGTACAAATGAAAAACTGTTTTTT
CASRDRGTNEKLFF
>TRBV5-6|TRBD2|TRBJ2-7|-
TGTGCCAGCAGCTTGGCTGGGGGGGCTAGCGGGGTCTCCTACGAGCAGTACTTC
CASSLAGGASGVSYEQYF
>TRBV2|-|TRBJ1-5|-
TGTGCCAGCAGGGAAGGGTCAGGCAATCAGCCCCAGCATTTT
CASREGSGNQPQHF
>TRBV3-1/TRBV3-2|-|TRBJ1-3|-
TGTGCCAGCAGCCAAGCGGACACCATCTCTGGAAACACCATATATTTT
CASSQADTISGNTIYF
>TRBV9|TRBD1|TRBJ2-2|-
TGTGCCAGCACAGTATCCGGGACAGGGGTGAAGGGGGAGCTGTTTTTT
CASTVSGTGVKGELFF
>TRBV5-4|-|TRBJ1-2|-
TGTGCCAGCAGCTTGGACAACAGGGCTACTGATGGCTACACCTTC
CASSLDNRATDGYTF
>TRBV5-1|TRBD1|TRBJ2-6|-
TGCGCCAGCAGCACCGACAGGGTTGGGGCCAACGTCCTGACTTTC
CASSTDRVGANVLTF
>TRBV7-6|TRBD1|TRBJ1-4|once
TGTGCCAGCAGCCAGCCCGGGACAGGGTATGAAAAACTGTTTTTT
CASSQPGTGYEKLFF
>TRBV4-2|-|TRBJ2-7|-
TGTGCCAGCAGCCAACTAGGGACTGGGGGGGAGCAGTACTTC
CASSQLGTGGEQYF
>TRBV9|TRBD2|TRBJ2-3|-
TGTGCCAGCAGCACCTCAGGGAGGGGCACAGATACGCAGTATTTT
CASSTSGRGTDTQYF
>TRBV3-1/TRBV3-2|TRBD1|TRBJ1-2|-
TGTGCCAGCAGCCCCGGGACAGGGGGCTTTGGAGGCTACACCTTC
CASSPGTGGFGGYTF
>TRBV4-3|-|TRBJ1-5|once
TGCGCCAGCAGCCAAGAGTTAGTTCAGCCCCAGCATTTT
CASSQELVQPQHF
>TRBV19|TRBD1|TRBJ2-3|-
TGTGCCAGTAGTGTCCGCCACAGGGGCGATACGCAGTATTTT
CASSVRHRGDTQYF
>TRBV6-4|TRBD1|TRBJ1-6|-
TGTGCCAGCAGAGCCGGGACAGGGAATTCACCCCTCCACTTT
CASRAGTGNSPLHF
>TRBV12-3/TRBV12-4|-|TRBJ1-2|-
TGTGCCAGCAGTTTGGAGGTCCCTGGGGGCTACACCTTC
CASSLEVPGGYTF
>TRBV5-1|-|TRBJ1-4|-
TGCGCCAGCAGCTATGGCGGGGGTAGGACTAATGAAAAACTGTTTTTT
CASSYGGGRTNEKLFF
>TRBV6-5|-|TRBJ2-1|-
TGTGCCAGCAGGAGGGACTGGAACAATGAGCAGTTCTTC
CASRRDWNNEQFF
>TRBV5-1|TRBD1|TRBJ1-6|-
TGCGCCAGCAGCTCGGGGACAGTCAATTCACCCCTCCACTTT
CASSSGTVNSPLHF
>TRBV9|-|TRBJ2-2|-
TGTGCCAGCAACTCGGTGGTACAGGGGGGGACCGGGGAGCTGTTTTTT
CASNSVVQGGTGELFF
>TRBV7-3|TRBD1|TRBJ2-3|-
TGTGCCAGCAGCCCCCAGGACAGGGGGCGCGCAGATACGCAGTATTTT
CASSPQDRGRADTQYF
>TRBV5-8|TRBD2|TRBJ2-7|-
TGTGCCAGCAGCTCCCGGACTAGCGGGGGAATCGAGCAGTACTTC
CASSSRTSGGIEQYF
>TRBV5-1|-|TRBJ2-3|-
TGCGCCAGCAGCCCGGCCCCCGGGGCAGATACGCAGTATTTT
CASSPAPGADTQYF
>TRBV5-1|TRBD2|TRBJ2-7|-
TGCGCCAGCAGCCGTAGCGGGGGGGCCGCACCCTACGAGCAGTACTTC
CASSRSGGAAPYEQYF
>TRBV5-6|-|TRBJ2-5|-
TGTGCCAGCAGCCTTACGGGACTTTTGGAGACCCAGTACTTC
CASSLTGLLETQYF
>TRBV19|TRBD1|TRBJ1-5|-
TGTGCCAGTAGTATTCCACCGGGACAGGGTCCGAAGGCCCAGCATTTT
CASSIPPGQGPKAQHF
>TRBV25-1|-|TRBJ1-1|-
TGTGCCAGCAGTGAGAGGACACGGAACACTGAAGCTTTCTTT
CASSERTRNTEAFF
>TRBV7-9|-|TRBJ1-5|once
TGTGCCAGCAGCTACAGGGATGGTCAGCCCCAGCATTTT
CASSYRDGQPQHF
>TRBV4-2|TRBD2|TRBJ2-1|-
TGTGCCAGCAGCCCGAGGACTAGCGGTTACAATGAGCAGTTCTTC
CASSPRTSGYNEQFF
>TRBV7-8|-|TRBJ2-7|few
TGTGCCAGCAGCTCAGGGGGGAATTCAAACGAGCAGTACTTC
CASSSGGNSNEQYF
>TRBV24-1|-|TRBJ2-3|-
TGTGCCACCAGTGAAGCGGGCACAGATACGCAGTATTTT
CATSEAGTDTQYF
>TRBV6-6|TRBD1|TRBJ1-5|-
TGTGCCAGCAGTCTTCCGGGACAGGCTGGCCCCCAGCATTTT
CASSLPGQAGPQHF
>TRBV5-1|TRBD1|TRBJ1-6|-
TGCGCCAGCAGCTGGGGACAGGTCGTCTCCTATAATTCACCCCTCCACTTT
CASSWGQVVSYNSPLHF
>TRBV18|-|TRBJ2-7|-
TGTGCCAGCTCAGCGACGTTTTTGGAGCGCTACGAGCAGTACTTC
CASSATFLERYEQYF
>TRBV7-2|-|TRBJ1-5|-
TGTGCCAGCAGCTTGCGTGGTGGCAATCAGCCCCAGCATTTT
CASSLRGGNQPQHF
>TRBV7-3|-|TRBJ1-3|-
TGTGCCAGCATCGTCCCTCCAGTCCAGGGAAACACCATATATTTT
CASIVPPVQGNTIYF
>TRBV5-4|TRBD1|TRBJ1-2|once
TGTGCCAGCAGCTTGGGGGCAGGGGGCCTCTATGGCTACACCTTC
CASSLGAGGLYGYTF
>TRBV27|-|TRBJ2-7|-
TGTGCCAGCAGTTTCCTCCCCGGGCGGGGTCCTATCCCCTACGAGCAGTACTTC
CASSFLPGRGPIPYEQYF
>TRBV5-1|-|TRBJ2-3|-
TGCGCCAGCAGGCGACAGGGAGGTTCGAGCACAGATACGCAGTATTTT
CASRRQGGSSTDTQYF
>TRBV7-3|TRBD2|TRBJ2-1|once
TGTGCCAGCAGCTCAAGCGGGGGGGCCTTAAATGAGCAGTTCTTC
CASSSSGGALNEQFF
>TRBV5-1|-|TRBJ1-1|-
TGCGCCAGCAGCTTGGTGGTAAACATGAACACTGAAGCTTTCTTT
CASSLVVNMNTEAFF